These 8 T cell receptor beta chains originate from one sample sequenced in a study of blood T cells in healthy people across ages (dated by TCRdb to between 2014 and 2017). The receptor library was made with 5' RACE. The data were produced on an Illumina HiSeq 2500. The second PCR ran for about 6 to 11 cycles and used a J-beta primer mix along with a sample-barcoded 5' primer. TCRdb redid the processing of the public reads, applying fastp at Q25 and MiXCR, and retained in-frame beta chains. Every entry covers one CDR3 protein and lists the most common genes and DNA from its rows. The sample table holds some 900,000 distinct CDR3 sequences, of which 45% to 50% were seen once. The ten largest account for 13% of the sample. Material: blood. The origin of the receptors is a man under 40 in good health.

This clonotype was recorded many times. The rearrangement joins TRBV27 to TRBJ2-7; a possible D gene is TRBD1 (5 bases). V lost 6 bases, J lost 2 bases, and 14 bases lay in between. Germline CDR1 is MNHEY and CDR2 is SMNVEV (reference sequence). CDR3 length: 14 residues. The chain's CDR3 is CASSHATGAYEQYF. CDR3 in DNA: TGTGCCAGCAGCCATGCCACAGGAGCCTACGAGCAGTACTTC.

The rearrangement uses TRBV5-1 and TRBJ1-6, with D unclear. Germline CDR1 is SGHRS and CDR2 is YFSETQ. V was clipped by 0 bases and J by 8 bases, with 12 bases between them. The CDR3 runs 15 residues. In DNA, the CDR3 is TGCGCCAGCAGCTTGGATGGGCGACCGGATTCACCCCTCCACTTT. Its protein product is CASSLDGRPDSPLHF.

The rearrangement uses TRBV12-3 or TRBV12-4 and TRBJ1-3; a weak D match, TRBD1 (5 bases). With 4 bases removed from V and 9 bases from J, the gap between germline ends came to 10 bases. The CDR3 length is 12 residues. This CDR3 reads CASSSPGGTIYF. The CDR3 DNA reads as TGTGCCAGCAGTTCCCCGGGGGGCACCATATATTTT.

This chain uses TRBV28 with TRBJ2-7; D may be TRBD1 or TRBD2 (6 bases each). The germline gives CDR1 MDHEN, CDR2 SYDVKM. The V and J ends lost 6 bases and 6 bases respectively, with 18 bases between them. The CDR3 has 14 residues. CDR3 in DNA: TGTGCCAGCAGCCTGGACAGTAGGCGGGGCGAGCAGTACTTC. As protein: CASSLDSRRGEQYF. Variable domain in full (rest from reference TRBV28 and TRBJ2-7): DVKVTQSSRYLVKRTGEKVFLECVQDMDHENMFWYRQDPGLGLRLIYFSYDVKMKEKGDIPEGYSVSREKKERFSLILESASTNQTSMYLCASSLDSRRGEQYFGPGTRLTVT.

The CDR3 nucleotides read TGTGCCAGCAGCTTCCTAGGGGCAGGGGCGAACTATGGCTACACCTTC. Protein: CASSFLGAGANYGYTF. V gene TRBV7-2 combines with J gene TRBJ1-2; tentative D call: TRBD1 (6 bases). The CDR3 extends over 16 amino acids. The germline V gene encodes CDR1 SGHTA and CDR2 FQGNSA. The V and J ends lost 3 bases and 2 bases respectively, with 16 bases between them.

The chain recombines TRBV9 with TRBJ2-1; D not certain. The V gene lost 3 bases and the J gene lost 13 bases, with 11 bases spanning the gap. The V gene's germline CDR1 is SGDLS and CDR2 YYNGEE. This CDR3 contains 11 residues. CDR3 nucleotides: TGTGCCAGCAGCGCGGCAGTCGGACAGTTCTTC. Its protein product is CASSAAVGQFF.

V gene TRBV10-3 combines with J gene TRBJ1-1; maybe TRBD1 (5 bases). Germline CDR1 reads ENHRY; CDR2 reads SYGVKD. The V end lost 7 bases, the J end lost 3 bases, and 15 bases lay between the germline ends. CDR3 length equals 14 residues. CDR3 in DNA: TGTGCCATCAATCAGGGTTTGAGTGACACTGAAGCTTTCTTT. This sequence encodes CAINQGLSDTEAFF.

The chain employs TRBV2 and TRBJ2-4; possible D gene TRBD1, 5 bases. TRBJ2-7 explains the end of the DNA better; the J call may be wrong. CDR1 is SNHLY, CDR2 FYNNEI, per germline. The CDR3 extends over 14 amino acids. The CDR3: CASKSQQGIHEQYF. CDR3 DNA: TGTGCCAGCAAGAGTCAGCAGGGTATCCACGAGCAGTACTTC.